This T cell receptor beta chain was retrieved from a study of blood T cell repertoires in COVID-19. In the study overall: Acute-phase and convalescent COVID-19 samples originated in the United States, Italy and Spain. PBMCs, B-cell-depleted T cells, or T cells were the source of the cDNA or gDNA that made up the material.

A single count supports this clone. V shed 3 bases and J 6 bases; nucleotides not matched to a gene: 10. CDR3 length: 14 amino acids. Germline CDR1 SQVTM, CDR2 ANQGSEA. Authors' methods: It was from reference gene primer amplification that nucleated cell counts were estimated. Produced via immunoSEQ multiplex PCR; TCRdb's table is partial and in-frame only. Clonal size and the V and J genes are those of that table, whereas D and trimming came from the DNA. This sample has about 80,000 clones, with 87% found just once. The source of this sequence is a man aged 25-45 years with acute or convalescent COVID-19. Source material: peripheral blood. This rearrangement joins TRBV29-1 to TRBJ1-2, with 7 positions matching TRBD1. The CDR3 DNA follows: TGCAGCGTTGATTATGGGTTACAGGGGAATGGCTACACCTTC. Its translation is CSVDYGLQGNGYTF.